This T cell receptor (beta chain) comes out of a study of blood T cell repertoires in COVID-19. Per the study methods: Scientists estimated how many nucleated cells there were by amplifying reference gene primers. Only in-frame clones appear in the TCRdb table, and some are missing; sequencing was by immunoSEQ multiplex PCR. Clonal size and the V and J genes are those of that table, whereas D and trimming came from the DNA. The table has over 65,000 clones, around 85% seen once. The CDR3 length is 14 residues. Trimming took off 5 bases at V and 12 bases at J, with 22 bases between the two ends. The V gene's germline CDR1 is SEHNR and CDR2 FQNEAQ (reference sequence).

The V call is TRBV7-9, the J call TRBJ1-2, with a tentative D call TRBD1 (5 bases). Sample: peripheral blood. This TCR derives from a man older than 75 with active or convalescent COVID-19. The CDR3 protein is CASSRAGRESLDTF. The CDR3 region has the DNA TGTGCCAGCAGCCGAGCGGGCAGGGAAAGTCTGGACACCTTC.